The T cell receptor beta chain described here comes from a study of OX40 agonist ivuxolimab in advanced cancers. The study, taken as a whole, reports: Low normalized T-cell clonal expansion was also seen in some nonresponders.

Concerning this clone itself: Its antigen remains unidentified.

The protocol was immunoSEQ multiplex PCR, while the TCRdb copy is restricted to in-frame clones and leaves out a portion. The data show around 8,000 clones, 90% seen once. CDR3 length: 14 amino acids. Germline lookup yields CDR1 KGHSH and CDR2 LQKENI. Trimming took 0 bases from V and 4 from J, leaving 9 bases between them. This clonotype was sampled from an adult with an advanced solid tumor such as melanoma, head and neck, liver or kidney cancer. This chain links TRBV18 with TRBJ2-5, with D unresolved. The material was CD4+ or CD8+ T cells sorted from blood, obtained in a trial of the OX40 agonist ivuxolimab. The CDR3 region has the DNA TGTGCCAGCTCACCACCGGTAGGGCTAGAGACCCAGTACTTC. Protein product: CASSPPVGLETQYF.